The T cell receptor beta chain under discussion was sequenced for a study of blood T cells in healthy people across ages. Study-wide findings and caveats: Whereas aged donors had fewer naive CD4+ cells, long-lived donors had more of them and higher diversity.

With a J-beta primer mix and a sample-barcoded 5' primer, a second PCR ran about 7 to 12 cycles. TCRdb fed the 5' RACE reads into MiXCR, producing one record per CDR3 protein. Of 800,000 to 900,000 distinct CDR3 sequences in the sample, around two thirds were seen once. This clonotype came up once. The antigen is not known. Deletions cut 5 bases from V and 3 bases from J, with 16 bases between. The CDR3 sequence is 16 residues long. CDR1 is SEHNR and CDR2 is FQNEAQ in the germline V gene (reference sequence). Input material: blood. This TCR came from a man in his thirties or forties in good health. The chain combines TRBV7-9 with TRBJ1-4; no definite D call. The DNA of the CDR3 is TGTGCCAGCAGCGAATCCCCGGGCAGCTCTAATGAAAAACTGTTTTTT. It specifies CASSESPGSSNEKLFF. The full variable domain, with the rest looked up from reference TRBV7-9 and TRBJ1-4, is DTGVSQNPRHKITKRGQNVTFRCDPISEHNRLYWYRQTLGQGPEFLTYFQNEAQLEKSRLLSDRFSAERPKGSFSTLEIQRTEQGDSAMYLCASSESPGSSNEKLFFGSGTQLSVL.